This TCR beta chain was identified during a study of T cell responses to AZD1222 COVID-19 vaccine. The study's findings and limits: Only a handful of AZD1222 recipients, more than five in all, had baseline seropositivity. A reported finding is that nearly half of spike-specific TCRs target unmutated variant regions.

The assay was immunoSEQ multiplex PCR, and TCRdb's table has in-frame clones only and misses some. Here the sample spans about 100,000 clones, 88% being singletons. This clone was counted only a few times. The antigen is unknown. Per the germline V gene, CDR1 is SGHRS and CDR2 is YFSETQ. Trimming removed 0 bases from V and 2 bases from J, with 1 base in between. The CDR3 length is 12 residues. The TCR originated in an adult in good health. The J gene is TRBJ2-3, the V gene TRBV5-1; D not resolved. Here the sequenced sample was peripheral blood, taken on day 0 of AZD1222 vaccination. CDR3 sequence (DNA): TGCGCCAGCAGCTTGGACACAGATACGCAGTATTTT. Translation gives CASSLDTDTQYF.